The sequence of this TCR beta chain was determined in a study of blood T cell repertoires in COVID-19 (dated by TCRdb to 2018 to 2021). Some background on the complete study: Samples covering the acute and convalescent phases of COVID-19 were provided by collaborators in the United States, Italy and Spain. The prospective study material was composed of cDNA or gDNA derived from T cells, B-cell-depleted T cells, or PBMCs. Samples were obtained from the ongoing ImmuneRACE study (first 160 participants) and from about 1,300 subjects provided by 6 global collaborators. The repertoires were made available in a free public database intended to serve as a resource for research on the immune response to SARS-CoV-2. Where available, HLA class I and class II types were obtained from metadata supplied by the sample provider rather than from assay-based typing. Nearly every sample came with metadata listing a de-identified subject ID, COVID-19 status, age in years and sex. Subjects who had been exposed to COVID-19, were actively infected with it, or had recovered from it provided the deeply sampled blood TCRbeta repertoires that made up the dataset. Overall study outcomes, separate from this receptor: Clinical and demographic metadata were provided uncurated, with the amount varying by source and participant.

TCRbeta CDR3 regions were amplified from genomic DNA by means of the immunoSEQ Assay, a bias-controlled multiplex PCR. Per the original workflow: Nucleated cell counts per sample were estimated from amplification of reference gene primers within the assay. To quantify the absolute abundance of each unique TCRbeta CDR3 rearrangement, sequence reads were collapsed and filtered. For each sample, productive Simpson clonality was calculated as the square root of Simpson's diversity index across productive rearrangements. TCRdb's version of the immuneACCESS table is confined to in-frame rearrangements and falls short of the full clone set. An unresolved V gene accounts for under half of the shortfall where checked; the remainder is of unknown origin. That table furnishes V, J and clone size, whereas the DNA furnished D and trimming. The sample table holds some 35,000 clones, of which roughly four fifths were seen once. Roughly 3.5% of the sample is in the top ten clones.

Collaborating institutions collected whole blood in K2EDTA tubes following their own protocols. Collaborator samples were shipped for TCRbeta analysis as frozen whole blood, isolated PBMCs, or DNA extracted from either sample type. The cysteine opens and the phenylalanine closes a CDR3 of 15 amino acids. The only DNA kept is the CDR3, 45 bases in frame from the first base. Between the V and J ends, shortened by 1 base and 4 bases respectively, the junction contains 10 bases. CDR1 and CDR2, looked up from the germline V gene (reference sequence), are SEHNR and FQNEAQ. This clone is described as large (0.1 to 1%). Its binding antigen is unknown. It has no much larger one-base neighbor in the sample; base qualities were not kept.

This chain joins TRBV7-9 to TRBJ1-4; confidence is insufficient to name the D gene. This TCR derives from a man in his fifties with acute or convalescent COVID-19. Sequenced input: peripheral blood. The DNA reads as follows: TGTGCCAGCAGCTTAGAGCAGGTTCGTAATGAAAAACTGTTTTTT. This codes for CASSLEQVRNEKLFF.